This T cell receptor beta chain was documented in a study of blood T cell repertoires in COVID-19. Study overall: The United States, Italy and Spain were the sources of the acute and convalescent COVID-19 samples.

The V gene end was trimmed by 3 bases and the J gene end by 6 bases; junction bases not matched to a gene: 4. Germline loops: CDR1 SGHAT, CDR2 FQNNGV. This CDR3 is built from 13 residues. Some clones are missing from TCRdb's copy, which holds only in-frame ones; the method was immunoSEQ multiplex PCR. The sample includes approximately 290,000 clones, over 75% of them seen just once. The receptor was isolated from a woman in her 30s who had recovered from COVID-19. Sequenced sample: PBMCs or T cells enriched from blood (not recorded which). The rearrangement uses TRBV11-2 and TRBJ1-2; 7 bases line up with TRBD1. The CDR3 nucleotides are TGTGCCAGCAGCTTTGCGACAGGGAATGGCTACACCTTC. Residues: CASSFATGNGYTF.